This T cell receptor beta chain stems from a study of T-cell reconstitution after alpha-beta-depleted transplantation in children. Germline trimming cut 3 bases from V and 4 bases from J; bases unmatched to any gene: 7. Germline-derived CDR1 and CDR2 are ENHRY and SYGVKD. The length of the CDR3 is 16 residues. About this clonotype: No antigen is known for it.

Findings of the study overall: T-cell counts and diversity were attributed mostly to newly produced T cells one year after transplant. Certain patients had high TCRbeta diversity at day 60, and it came from recipient T cells and thymic progenitors that survived. At around two months after transplant, the alpha-beta T cells were reportedly derived from several hundred expanded clones that came from non-depleted graft cells.

TCRbeta library construction was performed incorporating unique molecular identifiers. TCRdb redid the calling of the PCR reads with MiXCR, one entry per CDR3 protein. The data show over 150,000 distinct CDR3 sequences, about 7% seen once. This TCR was recovered from a boy aged 2 to 10 with acute lymphoblastic leukemia, due to receive a stem cell transplant. The specimen comprised PBMCs, sampled before TCRalphabeta/CD19-depleted stem cell transplant. V is TRBV10-3 and J is TRBJ2-5; TRBD2 matches at 11 bases. CDR3 protein: CAISDGSGRAAETQYF. As DNA, the CDR3 is TGTGCCATCAGTGATGGTAGCGGGAGGGCAGCAGAGACCCAGTACTTC.